Each of the 30 T cell receptor beta chains below was sequenced from the same sample in a study of blood T cell repertoires in COVID-19 (dated by TCRdb to the early 2020s). To prepare the library, the immunoSEQ multiplex PCR assay was applied. This immuneACCESS table, as held by TCRdb, lists in-frame sequences with V and J called but not all clones. Of the missing ones, under half trace to an unresolved V gene in checked studies; the others have no known cause. Within this sample are approximately 300,000 clones, with approximately 85% of them counted one time only. The ten biggest clones cover more than 4% of the sample. The sample taken for sequencing was PBMCs or T cells enriched from blood (not recorded which). The receptors here all came from a woman in her twenties or thirties who had recovered from COVID-19.

This chain connects TRBV30 to TRBJ1-4, with TRBD1 as a possible D gene (5 bases). The germline gives CDR1 GTSNPN, CDR2 SVGIG (reference sequence). The CDR3 extends over 13 amino acids. V shed 5 bases and J shed 7 bases, with 14 bases lying between them. The CDR3 loop reads CAWDLRGGEKLFF. The CDR3 coding sequence is TGTGCCTGGGACCTTAGGGGCGGTGAAAAACTGTTTTTT.

The chain employs TRBV2 and TRBJ1-1; TRBD1 might be the D (6 bases). Germline CDR1 reads SNHLY; CDR2 reads FYNNEI. With 5 bases removed from V and 5 bases from J, the gap between germline ends came to 9 bases. The length of the CDR3 is 12 residues. The CDR3 sequence is CASSIRGTEAFF. The CDR3 nucleotides read TGTGCCAGCAGTATTAGGGGGACTGAAGCTTTCTTT.

The chain has TRBV30 and TRBJ2-7, with TRBD1 identical over 10 bases. V shed 0 bases and J 6 bases; nucleotides not matched to a gene: 11. CDR1 is GTSNPN and CDR2 is SVGIG in the germline V gene (reference sequence). The CDR3 contains 16 residues. As DNA, the CDR3 is TGTGCCTGGAGTGTACAGGGGGACAGGGGACCGGGCGAGCAGTACTTC. It yields the protein CAWSVQGDRGPGEQYF.

This clone has just a few counts. The rearrangement links TRBV7-9 to TRBJ1-1; D is uncertain. Deletions cut 10 bases from V and 3 bases from J, with 6 bases between. In germline, CDR1 is SEHNR, CDR2 FQNEAQ (reference sequence). The CDR3 contains 10 residues. CDR3 in DNA: TGTGCCACCTCTGACACTGAAGCTTTCTTT. Residues: CATSDTEAFF.

DNA for the CDR3: TGCGCCAGCAGCTTAACCGGGACTAGTGAGGGCGCACAGTTCTTC. It is translated as CASSLTGTSEGAQFF. The chain is built from TRBV5-1 and TRBJ2-1; 8 positions match TRBD2. CDR1 SGHRS and CDR2 YFSETQ come from the germline V gene. Germline trimming cut 2 bases from V and 13 bases from J; bases unmatched to any gene: 14. The CDR3 length is 15 residues.

The gene calls are TRBV27 and TRBJ1-4; D unresolved. The V and J ends lost 4 bases and 7 bases respectively, with 16 bases between them. The CDR3 is 15 amino acids. CDR1 and CDR2 from the germline V gene are MNHEY and SMNVEV (reference sequence). This CDR3 reads CASSWAGGLSEKLFF. The CDR3 coding sequence is TGTGCCAGCAGTTGGGCAGGAGGTCTGAGTGAAAAACTGTTTTTT.

The chain couples TRBV27 to TRBJ1-2; 8 bases line up with TRBD1. Germline values: CDR1 MNHEY, CDR2 SMNVEV (reference sequence). The CDR3 is 12 amino acids. The trim removed 6 bases at V and 8 bases at J, leaving 5 bases unmatched. The CDR3 nucleotides read TGTGCCAGCAGGGACAGGGTTCGGGGCTACACCTTC. It codes for CASRDRVRGYTF.

J is TRBJ2-1 and V is TRBV6-4, with D maybe TRBD2 (6 bases). The germline gives CDR1 MRHNA, CDR2 SNTAGT. The V gene lost 0 bases and the J gene lost 7 bases, with 13 bases spanning the gap. CDR3 length: 15 residues. This chain's CDR3 is CASSDSLDRGNEQFF. The CDR3 DNA reads as TGTGCCAGCAGTGACTCCCTAGACCGGGGGAATGAGCAGTTCTTC.

This CDR3 is CASRIDSHTEAFF. The CDR3, as DNA: TGTGCCAGCAGAATCGACAGTCACACTGAAGCTTTCTTT. The J gene is TRBJ1-1, the V gene TRBV6-5; D is possibly TRBD1 (5 bases). Germline V lookup: CDR1 MNHEY, CDR2 SVGAGI. This CDR3 comprises 13 residues. V lost 6 bases, J lost 3 bases, and 11 bases lay in between.

The chain carries TRBV19 and TRBJ2-2, with a tentative D call TRBD2 (6 bases). This CDR3 contains 14 residues. Between the trimmed V and J ends, which lost 5 bases and 8 bases, there was a span of 15 bases. CDR1 is LNHDA and CDR2 is SQIVND in the germline V gene (reference sequence). In DNA form, the CDR3 reads TGTGCCAGTAGTGAGCCCTCTAGCGTGGGGGAGCTGTTTTTT. This codes for CASSEPSSVGELFF.

The chain couples TRBV7-9 to TRBJ2-1, with D hard to call. The CDR3 length is 15 residues. Trimming pared 5 bases from V and 5 bases from J, leaving 16 bases between. Looked up from germline, CDR1 is SEHNR and CDR2 is FQNEAQ (reference sequence). The CDR3 DNA is TGTGCCAGCAGCGCCCACCGGGTGGAGAACAATGAGCAGTTCTTC. Amino acids: CASSAHRVENNEQFF. The full variable domain, in which reference TRBV7-9 and TRBJ2-1 provide the parts outside the CDR3, is DTGVSQNPRHKITKRGQNVTFRCDPISEHNRLYWYRQTLGQGPEFLTYFQNEAQLEKSRLLSDRFSAERPKGSFSTLEIQRTEQGDSAMYLCASSAHRVENNEQFFGPGTRLTVL.

This rearrangement joins TRBV7-6 to TRBJ2-1; D ambiguous. In germline, CDR1 is SGHVS, CDR2 FNYEAQ. V dropped 1 base and J dropped 3 bases, with 16 bases sitting between them. This CDR3 has 17 amino acids. The CDR3 DNA is TGTGCCAGCAGCTTAGAGTTGGCAGGAAACATCTACAATGAGCAGTTCTTC. Protein product: CASSLELAGNIYNEQFF.

This chain uses TRBV19 with TRBJ2-7; 14 positions agree with TRBD2. Looked up from germline, CDR1 is LNHDA and CDR2 is SQIVND (reference sequence). The CDR3 totals 16 residues. J lost 7 bases, V lost 4 bases, and 9 bases had no gene match. The CDR3: CASSTRLAGGPEEQYF. The DNA for the CDR3 is TGTGCCAGTAGTACCCGACTAGCGGGAGGGCCGGAAGAGCAGTACTTC. Supplemented by reference TRBV19 and TRBJ2-7, the full variable domain reads DGGITQSPKYLFRKEGQNVTLSCEQNLNHDAMYWYRQDPGQGLRLIYYSQIVNDFQKGDIAEGYSVSREKKESFPLTVTSAQKNPTAFYLCASSTRLAGGPEEQYFGPGTRLTVT.

The chain carries TRBV30 and TRBJ1-1; the D gene is possibly TRBD1 (6 bases). This CDR3 is built from 15 residues. Germline V CDR1 and CDR2: GTSNPN, SVGIG (reference sequence). V was pared by 0 bases and J by 4 bases, with 15 bases between. The chain's CDR3 is CAWSVQGSVFTEAFF. The CDR3 DNA reads as TGTGCCTGGAGTGTACAGGGTTCGGTCTTCACTGAAGCTTTCTTT.

This clone was found a few times. The chain couples TRBV19 to TRBJ2-7; the D is unclear. Trimming shortened V by 7 bases and J by 0 bases, and 13 bases separated the two germline ends. Germline V CDR1 and CDR2: LNHDA, SQIVND (reference sequence). This CDR3 contains 14 residues. The CDR3 DNA reads TGTGCCAGTACCCCAGGAACCCCCTCCTACGAGCAGTACTTC. It specifies CASTPGTPSYEQYF.

The gene calls are TRBV4-1 and TRBJ1-4; 8 nucleotides agree with TRBD1. CDR1 and CDR2 from the germline V gene are MGHRA and YSYEKL. V dropped 2 bases and J dropped 3; count of bases not matched to a gene: 11. The CDR3 is 18 residues long. This chain's CDR3 is CASSQNRGDYAANEKLFF. For the CDR3, the DNA is TGCGCCAGCAGCCAAAACAGGGGGGATTATGCAGCTAATGAAAAACTGTTTTTT.

This clone was seen once. V and J are TRBV7-2 and TRBJ1-5, with D possibly being TRBD1 (6 bases). Germline V gene lookup returns CDR1 SGHTA and CDR2 FQGNSA. V gave up 4 bases and J gave up 6 bases, with 19 bases separating them. The CDR3 totals 16 residues. CDR3 protein: CASSYLPLGTFQPQHF. As DNA, the CDR3 is TGTGCCAGCAGCTACCTCCCCCTTGGGACATTTCAGCCCCAGCATTTT.

V is TRBV7-2 and J is TRBJ1-1; D may be TRBD1 (6 bases). The CDR3 runs 14 residues. Germline V gives CDR1 SGHTA, CDR2 FQGNSA. V shed 2 bases and J shed 6 bases, with 13 bases lying between them. CDR3 region: CASSLRRQDSEAFF. The CDR3 DNA reads as TGTGCCAGCAGCTTACGTAGACAGGACTCTGAAGCTTTCTTT.

The chain is built from TRBV5-1 and TRBJ1-2; TRBD1 is a possible D gene (6 bases). This CDR3 contains 13 residues. V dropped 5 bases and J dropped 4 bases, with 12 bases sitting between them. In germline, CDR1 is SGHRS, CDR2 YFSETQ. Here the CDR3 DNA reads TGCGCCAGCAGTCAGGGGTCCGTCTATGGCTACACCTTC. Its protein product is CASSQGSVYGYTF.

This clone appeared once. The rearrangement joins TRBV10-2 to TRBJ1-2, with unresolved D. With 5 bases removed from V and 7 bases from J, the gap between germline ends came to 23 bases. CDR1 and CDR2 (germline): WSHSY, SAAADI. This CDR3 spans 16 amino acids. Written as DNA, the CDR3 is TGCGCCAGCAGTTCTCGGGCACCGGCATCAGAGGGTGGCTACACCTTC. The encoded protein is CASSSRAPASEGGYTF.

The chain employs TRBV29-1 and TRBJ2-1; 10 bases are a match to TRBD2. The CDR3 runs to 16 residues. V shed 5 bases, J shed 9 bases, and the junction held 16 bases outside the gene matches. Germline V gene sequence: CDR1 SQVTM, CDR2 ANQGSEA. CDR3: CSVPHTLAGVGGEQFF. The CDR3 DNA follows: TGCAGCGTTCCCCATACCCTAGCGGGAGTTGGGGGTGAGCAGTTCTTC.

V and J are TRBV27 and TRBJ1-2; 10 bases agree with TRBD1. Germline V CDR1 and CDR2: MNHEY, SMNVEV (reference sequence). The J segment lost 5 bases and the V segment lost 3 bases, leaving 3 bases of the junction unmatched. The CDR3 is made up of 14 amino acids. CDR3 sequence (DNA): TGTGCCAGCAGTTTCCGGGACAGGGGATATGGCTACACCTTC. The encoded protein is CASSFRDRGYGYTF.

The genes are TRBV10-1 and TRBJ1-1; no definite D call. V was trimmed by 1 base and J by 1 base, leaving 7 bases between them. The CDR3 extends over 14 amino acids. Germline CDR1 WNHNN, CDR2 SYGVQD (reference sequence). In DNA, the CDR3 is TGCGCCAGCAGTGAGTATCGGGGGAACACTGAAGCTTTCTTT. Its protein is CASSEYRGNTEAFF.

This sequence joins TRBV11-2 and TRBJ1-2; D is uncertain. Trimming took 7 bases from V and 4 from J, leaving 7 bases between them. Per germline, CDR1 SGHAT and CDR2 FQNNGV. This CDR3 is 11 amino acids long. CDR3 loop: CASTNSYGYTF. CDR3 sequence (DNA): TGTGCCAGCACGAACAGCTATGGCTACACCTTC.

The CDR3 loop is CASSRSGGLIDEQYF. The CDR3 DNA is TGTGCCAGCAGCCGCTCAGGGGGGCTGATCGATGAGCAGTACTTC. The J gene is TRBJ2-7, the V gene TRBV7-9; D may be TRBD1 (7 bases). The CDR3 totals 15 residues. Trimming took 5 bases from V and 7 from J, leaving 21 bases between them. Germline values: CDR1 SEHNR, CDR2 FQNEAQ (reference sequence).

The rearrangement links TRBV9 to TRBJ1-6; perhaps TRBD1 as D (5 bases). Germline V gene lookup returns CDR1 SGDLS and CDR2 YYNGEE. Trimming took off 4 bases at V and 7 bases at J, with 15 bases between the two ends. The CDR3 spans 15 residues. CDR3 amino acids: CASSLYSGGNSPLHF. The CDR3 nucleotides read TGTGCCAGCAGCCTTTACTCGGGGGGGAATTCACCCCTCCACTTT.

This clone has only a few counts. This sequence joins TRBV7-9 and TRBJ1-2, with a weak D call TRBD1 (6 bases). Germline CDR1 reads SEHNR; CDR2 reads FQNEAQ (reference sequence). The V and J ends lost 4 bases and 4 bases respectively, with 19 bases between them. This CDR3 is 16 amino acids long. The CDR3 region has the DNA TGTGCCAGCAGCTCTACAAGGACAGCCGAAATCTATGGCTACACCTTC. Encoded protein: CASSSTRTAEIYGYTF.

This chain joins TRBV7-8 and TRBJ2-3; D may be TRBD1 (5 bases). The V end lost 5 bases, the J end lost 1 base, and 13 bases lay between the germline ends. This CDR3 comprises 15 residues. Germline-derived CDR1 and CDR2 are SGHVS and FQNEAQ. CDR3 sequence (DNA): TGTGCCAGCAGCCCCTGGGGCAGGGGCACAGATACGCAGTATTTT. Translation: CASSPWGRGTDTQYF.

In DNA form, the CDR3 reads TGTGCCAGTAGTATCAGGGGGGACAGATACAATGAGCAGTTCTTC. Amino acids: CASSIRGDRYNEQFF. The chain links TRBV19 to TRBJ2-1; tentatively, D is TRBD1 (7 bases). Trimming cost V 3 bases and J 4 bases, with 13 bases left between them. CDR3 length: 15 residues. CDR1 is LNHDA and CDR2 is SQIVND in the germline V gene (reference sequence).

This clone was seen more than once but under ten times. This chain joins TRBV7-9 and TRBJ1-1; possible D gene TRBD1, 6 bases. Germline loops: CDR1 SEHNR, CDR2 FQNEAQ (reference sequence). The CDR3 is made up of 13 amino acids. Between the trimmed V and J ends, which lost 5 bases and 6 bases, there was a span of 13 bases. CDR3 amino acids: CASSHRVRAEAFF. DNA of the CDR3: TGTGCCAGCAGCCACAGGGTTCGCGCTGAAGCTTTCTTT.